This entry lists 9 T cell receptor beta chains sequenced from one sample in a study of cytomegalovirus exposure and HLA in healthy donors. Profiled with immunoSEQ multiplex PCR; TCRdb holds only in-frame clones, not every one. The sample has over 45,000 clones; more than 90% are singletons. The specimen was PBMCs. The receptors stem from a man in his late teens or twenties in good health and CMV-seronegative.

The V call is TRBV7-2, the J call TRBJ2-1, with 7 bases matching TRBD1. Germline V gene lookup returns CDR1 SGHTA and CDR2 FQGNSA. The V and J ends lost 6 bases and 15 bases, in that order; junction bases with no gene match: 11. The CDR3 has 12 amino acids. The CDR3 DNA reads TGTGCCAGCAGTTCCCGACAGGGAATGGGGTTCTTC. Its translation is CASSSRQGMGFF.

CDR3 nucleotide sequence: TGTGCCAGCAGCCCCCCCATGGGGGGGCGGTTGGAGCAGTTCTTC. Amino acids: CASSPPMGGRLEQFF. The gene calls are TRBV6-6 and TRBJ2-1; weak D call: TRBD2 (7 bases). The CDR3 extends over 15 amino acids. Germline CDR1 reads MNHNY; CDR2 reads SVGAGI (reference sequence). Trimming removed 6 bases at V and 10 bases at J, with 22 bases between.

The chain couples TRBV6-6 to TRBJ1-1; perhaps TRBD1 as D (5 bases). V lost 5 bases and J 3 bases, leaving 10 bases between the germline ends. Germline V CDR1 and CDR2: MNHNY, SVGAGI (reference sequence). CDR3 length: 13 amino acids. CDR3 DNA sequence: TGTGCCAGCAGTCCACAGGAGTACACTGAAGCTTTCTTT. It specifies CASSPQEYTEAFF.

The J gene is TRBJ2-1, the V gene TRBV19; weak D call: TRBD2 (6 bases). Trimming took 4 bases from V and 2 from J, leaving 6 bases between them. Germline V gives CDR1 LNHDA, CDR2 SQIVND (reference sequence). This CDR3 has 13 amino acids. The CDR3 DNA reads TGTGCCAGTAGTAGCGGGACCTACAATGAGCAGTTCTTC. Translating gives CASSSGTYNEQFF.

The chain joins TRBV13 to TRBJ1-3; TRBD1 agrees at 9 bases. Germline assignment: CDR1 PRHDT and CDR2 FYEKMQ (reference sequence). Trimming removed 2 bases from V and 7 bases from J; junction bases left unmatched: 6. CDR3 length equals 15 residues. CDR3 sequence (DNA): TGTGCCAGCAGCTTACCCGGACAGGGGAGGAACACCATATATTTT. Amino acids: CASSLPGQGRNTIYF.

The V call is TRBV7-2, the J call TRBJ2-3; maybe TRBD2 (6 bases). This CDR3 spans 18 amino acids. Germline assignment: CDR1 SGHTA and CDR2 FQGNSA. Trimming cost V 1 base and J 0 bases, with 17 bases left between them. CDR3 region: CASSLGEVLAYSTDTQYF. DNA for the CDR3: TGTGCCAGCAGCTTAGGGGAAGTCCTAGCGTATAGCACAGATACGCAGTATTTT.

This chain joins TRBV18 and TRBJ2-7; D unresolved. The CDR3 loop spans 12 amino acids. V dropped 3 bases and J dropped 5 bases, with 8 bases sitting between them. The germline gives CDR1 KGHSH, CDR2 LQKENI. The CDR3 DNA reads TGTGCCAGCTCACCGGCTCGGGACGAGCAGTACTTC. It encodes CASSPARDEQYF. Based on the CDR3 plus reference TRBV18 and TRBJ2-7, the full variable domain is NAGVMQNPRHLVRRRGQEARLRCSPMKGHSHVYWYRQLPEEGLKFMVYLQKENIIDESGMPKERFSAEFPKEGPSILRIQQVVRGDSAAYFCASSPARDEQYFGPGTRLTVT.

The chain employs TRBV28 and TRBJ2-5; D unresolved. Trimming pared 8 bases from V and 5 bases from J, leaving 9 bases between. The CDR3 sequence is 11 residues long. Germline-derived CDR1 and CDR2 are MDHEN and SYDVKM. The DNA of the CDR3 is TGTGCCAGCCAGGCCTGGGAGACCCAGTACTTC. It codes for CASQAWETQYF.

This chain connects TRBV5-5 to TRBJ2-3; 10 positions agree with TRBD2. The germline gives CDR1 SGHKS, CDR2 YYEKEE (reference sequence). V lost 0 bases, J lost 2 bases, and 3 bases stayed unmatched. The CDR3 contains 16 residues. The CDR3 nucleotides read TGTGCCAGCAGCTTGGGGACTAGCGGTACCACAGATACGCAGTATTTT. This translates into CASSLGTSGTTDTQYF.